The clone carrying this T cell receptor beta chain turned up a few times. These data are taken from a study of control samples from healthy donors and cancer patients. Here immunoSEQ multiplex PCR was the method, and the copy in TCRdb shows in-frame clones only, minus some. The sample contains 35,000 to 40,000 clones, around 82% of which appear only once. Material: PBMCs. This clonotype was sampled from a woman aged 55-69 years with lung cancer.

The CDR3 bases are TGTGCCAGCTCTCCGCTAGCCCAGTCAAACACAGATACGCAGTATTTT. Protein sequence: CASSPLAQSNTDTQYF. This chain links TRBV18 with TRBJ2-3, with D possibly being TRBD2 (5 bases). The CDR3 length is 16 residues. The ends were cut back, 6 bases at V and 2 bases at J, with 18 bases in the middle. CDR1 is KGHSH, CDR2 LQKENI, per germline. The variable domain in full, completed from reference TRBV18 and TRBJ2-3, reads NAGVMQNPRHLVRRRGQEARLRCSPMKGHSHVYWYRQLPEEGLKFMVYLQKENIIDESGMPKERFSAEFPKEGPSILRIQQVVRGDSAAYFCASSPLAQSNTDTQYFGPGTRLTVL.